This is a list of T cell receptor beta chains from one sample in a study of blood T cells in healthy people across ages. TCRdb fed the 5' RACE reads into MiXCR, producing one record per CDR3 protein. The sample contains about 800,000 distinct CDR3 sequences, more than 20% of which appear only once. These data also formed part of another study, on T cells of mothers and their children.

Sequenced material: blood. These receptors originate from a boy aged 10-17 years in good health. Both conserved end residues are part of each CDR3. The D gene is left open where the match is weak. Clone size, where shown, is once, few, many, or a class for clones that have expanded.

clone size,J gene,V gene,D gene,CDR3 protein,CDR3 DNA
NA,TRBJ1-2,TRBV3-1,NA,CASSQDHGGSVYGYTF,TGTGCCAGCAGCCAAGATCATGGGGGATCGGTCTATGGCTACACCTTC
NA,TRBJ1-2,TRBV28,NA,CASISGTFYGYTF,TGTGCCAGCATATCCGGGACGTTCTATGGCTACACCTTC
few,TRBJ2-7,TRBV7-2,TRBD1,CASSPGQNLYEQYF,TGTGCCAGCAGCCCGGGACAGAATCTCTACGAGCAGTACTTC
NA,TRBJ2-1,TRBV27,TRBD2,CASSSQRSGINEQFF,TGTGCCAGCAGTTCACAACGTAGCGGGATAAATGAGCAGTTCTTC
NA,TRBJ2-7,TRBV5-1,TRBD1,CASSPLPGTGTHEQYF,TGCGCCAGCAGCCCCTTACCCGGGACAGGGACCCACGAGCAGTACTTC
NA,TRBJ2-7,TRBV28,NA,CASSISQGTYEQYF,TGTGCCAGCAGTATTAGCCAGGGCACCTACGAGCAGTACTTC
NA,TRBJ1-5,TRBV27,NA,CASRDPTYNQPQHF,TGTGCCAGCAGAGATCCAACCTACAATCAGCCCCAGCATTTT
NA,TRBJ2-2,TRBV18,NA,CASSPPGPGTGELFF,TGTGCCAGCTCACCACCAGGGCCGGGGACCGGGGAGCTGTTTTTT
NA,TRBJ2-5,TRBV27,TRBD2,CASSSRLAGKETQYF,TGTGCCAGCAGCTCCCGACTAGCGGGAAAAGAGACCCAGTACTTC
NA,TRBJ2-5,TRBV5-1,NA,CASSSSGKSETQYF,TGCGCCAGCAGCTCCTCAGGGAAGAGTGAAACCCAGTACTTC
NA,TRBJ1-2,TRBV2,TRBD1,CASRTGTGSNYGYTF,TGTGCCAGCAGGACCGGGACAGGCTCTAACTATGGCTACACCTTC
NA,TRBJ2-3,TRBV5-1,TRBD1,CASSPTGQGTWTDTQYF,TGCGCCAGCAGCCCTACGGGACAGGGTACGTGGACAGATACGCAGTATTTT
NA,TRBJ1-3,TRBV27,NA,CASSLTFSVSGNTIYF,TGTGCCAGCAGCCTTACCTTCAGCGTCTCTGGAAACACCATATATTTT
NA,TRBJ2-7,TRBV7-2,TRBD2,CASSLLYTGGLTHEQYF,TGTGCCAGCAGCTTATTATATACGGGAGGGCTCACCCACGAGCAGTACTTC
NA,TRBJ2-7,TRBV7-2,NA,CASSFPNDRLYEQYF,TGTGCCAGCAGCTTTCCGAATGACAGACTCTACGAGCAGTACTTC
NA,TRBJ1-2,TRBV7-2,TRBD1,CASSTRQGGGGYTF,TGTGCCAGCAGCACAAGACAGGGGGGCGGTGGCTACACCTTC
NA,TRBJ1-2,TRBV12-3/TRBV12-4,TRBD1,CASSPGTAVDYGYTF,TGTGCCAGCAGTCCTGGGACAGCGGTAGACTATGGCTACACCTTC
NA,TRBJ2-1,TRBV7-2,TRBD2,CASSSAGGLINEQFF,TGTGCCAGCAGCTCGGCGGGGGGCCTGATCAATGAGCAGTTCTTC
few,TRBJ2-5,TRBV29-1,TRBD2,CSVAGTSVWETQYF,TGCAGCGTTGCCGGGACTAGCGTATGGGAGACCCAGTACTTC
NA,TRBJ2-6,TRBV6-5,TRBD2,CASSYSSGGAGANVLTF,TGTGCCAGCAGTTATTCTAGCGGGGGTGCTGGGGCCAACGTCCTGACTTTC
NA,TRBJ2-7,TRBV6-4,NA,CASSENRGYEQYF,TGTGCCAGCAGTGAAAATCGGGGCTACGAGCAGTACTTC
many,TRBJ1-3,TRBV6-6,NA,CASRDSSGNTIYF,TGTGCCAGCAGGGACAGCTCTGGAAACACCATATATTTT
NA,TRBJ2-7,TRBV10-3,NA,CAISESPGTASYEQYF,TGTGCCATCAGTGAGTCGCCAGGGACCGCCTCCTACGAGCAGTACTTC
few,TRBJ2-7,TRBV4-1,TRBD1,CASSQRLAGTGTYEQYF,TGCGCCAGCAGCCAAAGGCTTGCCGGGACAGGTACCTACGAGCAGTACTTC
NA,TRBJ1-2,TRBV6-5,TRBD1,CASSARQGGYTF,TGTGCCAGCAGTGCCCGACAGGGAGGCTACACCTTC
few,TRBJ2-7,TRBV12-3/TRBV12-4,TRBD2,CASSLAWVTSGSGDEQYF,TGTGCCAGCAGTTTAGCGTGGGTGACTAGCGGGAGCGGCGACGAGCAGTACTTC
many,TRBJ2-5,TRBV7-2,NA,CASSLGGRGQETQYF,TGCGCCAGCAGCCTGGGTGGACGCGGACAAGAGACCCAGTACTTC
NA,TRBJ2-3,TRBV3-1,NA,CASSQDLVADTQYF,TGTGCCAGCAGCCAAGACTTGGTAGCAGATACGCAGTATTTT
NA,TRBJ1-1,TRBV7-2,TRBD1,CASSVTGGLNTETFF,TGTGCCAGCAGCGTAACAGGGGGCCTGAACACTGAAACTTTCTTT
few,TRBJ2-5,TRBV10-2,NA,CASSAPGGGPSQETQYF,TGCGCCAGCAGTGCCCCAGGGGGGGGGCCCTCCCAAGAGACCCAGTACTTC
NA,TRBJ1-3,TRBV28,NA,CASNPLSLEGSGNTIYF,TGTGCCAGCAACCCCCTGTCCCTTGAGGGCTCTGGAAACACCATATATTTT
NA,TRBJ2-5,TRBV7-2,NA,CASSLDGGTGETQYF,TGTGCCAGCAGCTTAGACGGCGGGACGGGGGAGACCCAGTACTTC
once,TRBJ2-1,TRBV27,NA,CASSWFGEQFF,TGTGCCAGCAGTTGGTTCGGTGAGCAGTTCTTC
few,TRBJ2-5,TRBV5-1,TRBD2,CASSLGPERGGETQYF,TGCGCCAGCAGCTTGGGCCCGGAGCGGGGGGGAGAGACCCAGTACTTC
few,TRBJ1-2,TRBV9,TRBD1,CASSLSDRGVYGYTF,TGTGCCAGCAGCCTCTCAGACAGGGGAGTCTATGGCTACACCTTC
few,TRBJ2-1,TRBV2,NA,CASTVYGGGGNEQFF,TGTGCCAGCACTGTATACGGGGGCGGGGGCAATGAGCAGTTCTTC
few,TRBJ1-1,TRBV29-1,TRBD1,CSVEGGQGALVVNTEAFF,TGCAGCGTTGAGGGTGGGCAGGGGGCCCTCGTCGTGAACACTGAAGCTTTCTTT
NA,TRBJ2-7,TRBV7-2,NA,CASSLAPPGNYEQYF,TGTGCCAGCAGCTTAGCCCCGCCTGGGAACTACGAGCAGTACTTC
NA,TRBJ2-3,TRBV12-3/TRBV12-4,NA,CASSTSSGRVSTDTQYF,NA
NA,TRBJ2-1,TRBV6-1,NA,CASSDLAIATYNEQFF,TGTGCCAGCAGTGACCTTGCTATCGCGACTTACAATGAGCAGTTCTTC
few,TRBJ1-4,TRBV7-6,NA,CASSFSLRGGTNEKLFF,TGTGCCAGCAGCTTCAGTCTCCGGGGGGGAACTAATGAAAAACTGTTTTTT
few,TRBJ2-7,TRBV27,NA,CASGLYEQYF,TGTGCCAGCGGACTATACGAGCAGTACTTC
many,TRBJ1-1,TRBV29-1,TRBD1,CSVGQGLNTEAFF,TGCAGCGTGGGACAGGGGCTGAACACTGAAGCTTTCTTT
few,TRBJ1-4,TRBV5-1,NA,CASSTGQPGEEKLFF,TGCGCCAGCAGCACTGGACAGCCTGGAGAGGAAAAACTGTTTTTT
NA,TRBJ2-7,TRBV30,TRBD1,CARSAGTGGHYEQYF,TGTGCCCGGAGCGCAGGCACAGGGGGACACTACGAGCAGTACTTC
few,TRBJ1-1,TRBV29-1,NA,CSVEDRGPEAFF,TGCAGCGTTGAAGATCGAGGGCCTGAAGCTTTCTTT
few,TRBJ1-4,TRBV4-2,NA,CASSQGVGQVVFF,TGTGCCAGCAGCCAAGGAGTTGGGCAGGTGGTGTTTTTT
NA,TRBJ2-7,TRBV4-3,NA,CASSQDPAGDTYEQYF,TGCGCCAGCAGCCAAGATCCGGCGGGGGACACCTACGAGCAGTACTTC
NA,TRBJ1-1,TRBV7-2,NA,CASSLFGTENTEAFF,TGTGCCAGCAGCTTATTCGGGACGGAGAACACTGAAGCTTTCTTT
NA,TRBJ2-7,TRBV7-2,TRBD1,CASSSATGRWEQYF,TGTGCCAGCAGCTCTGCGACAGGGCGATGGGAGCAGTACTTC
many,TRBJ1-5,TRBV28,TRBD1,CASSPPPGTGSYQPQHF,TGTGCCAGCAGTCCACCACCGGGGACAGGCTCTTATCAGCCCCAGCATTTT
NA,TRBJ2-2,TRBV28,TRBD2,CAGSPGLAVTGELFF,TGTGCCGGCAGTCCTGGACTAGCGGTCACCGGGGAGCTGTTTTTT
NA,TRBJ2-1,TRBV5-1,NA,CASSGSGAIYNEQFF,TGCGCCAGCAGCGGGTCAGGGGCCATCTACAATGAGCAGTTCTTC
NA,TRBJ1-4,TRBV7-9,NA,CASSSMGRTTEKLFF,TGTGCCAGCAGCTCAATGGGACGGACAACGGAAAAACTGTTTTTT
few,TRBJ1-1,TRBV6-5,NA,CASSRGPMNTEAFF,TGTGCCAGCAGTCGGGGACCGATGAACACTGAAGCTTTCTTT
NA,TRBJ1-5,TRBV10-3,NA,CAISEEAGWNQPQHF,TGTGCCATCAGTGAGGAGGCAGGGTGGAATCAGCCCCAGCACTTT
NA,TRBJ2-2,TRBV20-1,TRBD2,CSARDPAGGTGELFF,TGCAGTGCTAGAGATCCGGCGGGGGGCACCGGGGAGCTGTTTTTT
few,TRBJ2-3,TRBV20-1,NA,CSASPYGATQDTQYF,TGCAGTGCTAGCCCTTATGGAGCAACCCAAGATACGCAGTATTTT
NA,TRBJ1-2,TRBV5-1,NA,CASSLEGDNYGYTF,TGCGCCAGCAGCTTGGAGGGCGATAACTATGGCTACACCTTC
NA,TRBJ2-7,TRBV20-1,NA,CSAGQETYEQYF,TGCAGTGCTGGACAAGAAACCTACGAGCAGTACTTC